One sample yielded the 31 T cell receptor beta chains listed below, sequenced in a study of cytomegalovirus exposure and HLA in healthy donors. Amplification used 60 Vbeta primers and 13 Jbeta primers. Generated by immunoSEQ multiplex PCR, the TCRdb table keeps only in-frame clones and is missing some. The sample contains 93,000 or so clones, around 66% of which appear only once. Sample: PBMCs. The receptor set was obtained from a woman in her forties or fifties in good health and CMV-seronegative.

The chain uses TRBV19 and TRBJ1-5; 11 bases match TRBD1. Germline-derived CDR1 and CDR2 are LNHDA and SQIVND (reference sequence). This CDR3 has 16 residues. J gave up 7 bases and V 4 bases, and 9 bases lay outside the gene matches. The CDR3 protein is CASSTSGQGGWQPQHF. In DNA, the CDR3 is TGTGCCAGTAGTACTTCGGGACAGGGGGGCTGGCAGCCCCAGCATTTT.

A single count supports this clone. The gene calls are TRBV6-1 and TRBJ1-1; 7 nucleotides line up with TRBD1. From germline, CDR1 is MNHNS and CDR2 SASEGT. The CDR3 is made up of 17 amino acids. V was clipped by 4 bases and J by 0 bases; unmatched bases: 11. The CDR3 here is CASSGDRDEVLNTEAFF. CDR3 bases: TGTGCCAGCAGTGGGGACAGAGATGAAGTCTTGAACACTGAAGCTTTCTTT.

This rearrangement joins TRBV6-5 to TRBJ2-7; D uncertain. V was clipped by 6 bases and J by 0 bases, with 15 bases between them. CDR3 length: 15 amino acids. Per the germline V gene, CDR1 is MNHEY and CDR2 is SVGAGI. CDR3 in DNA: TGTGCCAGCAGATCACGACGCCTAGGCTCCTACGAGCAGTACTTC. Its protein is CASRSRRLGSYEQYF.

V is TRBV30 and J is TRBJ2-2; 13 bases agree with TRBD2. The CDR3 covers 16 residues. CDR1 and CDR2 (germline): GTSNPN, SVGIG (reference sequence). J lost 7 bases, V lost 0 bases, and 5 bases had no gene match. The CDR3 loop reads CAWSVGTSGAVGELFF. CDR3 DNA: TGTGCCTGGAGTGTTGGGACTAGCGGGGCCGTCGGGGAGCTGTTTTTT.

The gene calls are TRBV7-9 and TRBJ2-7; 7 positions match TRBD2. V lost 3 bases, J lost 1 base, and 6 bases stayed unmatched. The CDR3 has 15 amino acids. The V gene's germline CDR1 is SEHNR and CDR2 FQNEAQ (reference sequence). CDR3 bases: TGTGCCAGCAGCTTCAGGGCCGGGGGGTCCTACGAGCAGTACTTC. It yields the protein CASSFRAGGSYEQYF.

The chain joins TRBV19 to TRBJ2-7, with 10 bases matching TRBD1. The CDR3 totals 13 residues. V was clipped by 7 bases and J by 6 bases; unmatched bases: 6. Germline CDR1 and CDR2: LNHDA and SQIVND (reference sequence). CDR3 sequence reads: CASKTTGGAEQYF. In nucleotides, the CDR3 is TGTGCCAGTAAAACGACAGGGGGCGCCGAGCAGTACTTC.

This rearrangement joins TRBV5-4 to TRBJ1-6, with 9 bases that match TRBD1. Germline loops: CDR1 SGHNT, CDR2 YYREEE (reference sequence). The length of the CDR3 is 15 residues. Trimming took 4 bases from V and 7 from J; bases not matched to a gene: 6. CDR3 coding DNA: TGTGCCAGCAGCGGGGGACAGGGTGGAAATTCACCCCTCCACTTT. It yields the protein CASSGGQGGNSPLHF.

The chain carries TRBV6-5 and TRBJ1-6; D unresolved. V was clipped by 9 bases and J by 0 bases, with 9 bases between them. The CDR3 has 14 amino acids. Germline CDR1 is MNHEY and CDR2 is SVGAGI. The CDR3 loop reads CASGTSSYNSPLHF. The CDR3, as DNA: TGTGCCAGTGGCACAAGCTCCTATAATTCACCCCTCCACTTT.

The CDR3 protein is CASSLWGPGQRRNEQFF. The CDR3 DNA is TGCGCCAGCAGCTTGTGGGGGCCGGGACAGCGGAGGAATGAGCAGTTCTTC. The J gene is TRBJ2-1, the V gene TRBV5-1; TRBD1 agrees at 7 bases. CDR1 SGHRS and CDR2 YFSETQ come from the germline V gene. The CDR3 is 17 residues long. V trimming: 1 base; J trimming: 7 bases; junction bases outside the gene matches: 14.

This sequence joins TRBV6-5 and TRBJ2-5; no firm D call. Germline loops: CDR1 MNHEY, CDR2 SVGAGI. This CDR3 contains 13 residues. The germline V and J ends were trimmed by 2 bases and 11 bases, with 15 bases remaining between them. The CDR3 DNA follows: TGTGCCAGCAGTTACGGAACAGTGGGTGAGCAGTACTTC. Encoded protein: CASSYGTVGEQYF.

The chain joins TRBV5-6 to TRBJ2-5; D is undetermined. The V gene lost 2 bases and the J gene lost 1 base, with 9 bases spanning the gap. The germline V gene encodes CDR1 SGHDT and CDR2 YYEEEE. The CDR3 contains 14 residues. The CDR3 loop is CASSFTFIQETQYF. The DNA for the CDR3 is TGTGCCAGCAGCTTCACATTTATCCAAGAGACCCAGTACTTC.

A single count supports this clone. J is TRBJ2-7 and V is TRBV5-1; D remains ambiguous. CDR3 length equals 12 residues. The V end lost 1 base, the J end lost 5 bases, and 7 bases lay between the germline ends. From germline, CDR1 is SGHRS and CDR2 YFSETQ. The CDR3 sequence: CASSLMSDEQYF. The CDR3 nucleotides are TGCGCCAGCAGCTTGATGAGTGACGAGCAGTACTTC.

The chain couples TRBV19 to TRBJ1-2; D not resolved. V lost 4 bases, J lost 2 bases, and 14 bases lay in between. The CDR3 loop spans 15 amino acids. CDR1 is LNHDA, CDR2 SQIVND, per germline (reference sequence). CDR3 loop: CASSSISPVNYGYTF. The CDR3 nucleotides are TGTGCCAGTAGTAGCATCTCCCCGGTAAACTATGGCTACACCTTC.

The J gene is TRBJ1-1, the V gene TRBV2, with D hard to call. The germline gives CDR1 SNHLY, CDR2 FYNNEI. The V gene lost 1 base and the J gene lost 11 bases, with 8 bases spanning the gap. This CDR3 spans 11 amino acids. The CDR3 region is CASSEETTAFF. As DNA, the CDR3 is TGTGCCAGCAGTGAAGAGACAACGGCTTTCTTT.

This clone occurred a few times. The chain uses TRBV5-4 and TRBJ2-6; D is undetermined. V lost 1 base and J lost 2, with 4 bases in between. Germline V gives CDR1 SGHNT, CDR2 YYREEE (reference sequence). The CDR3 has 14 residues. The CDR3 sequence: CASSLYPGANVLTF. The CDR3 DNA reads TGTGCCAGCAGCTTGTATCCTGGGGCCAACGTCCTGACTTTC.

The V call is TRBV5-1, the J call TRBJ2-7; 9 nucleotides match TRBD2. The CDR3 spans 13 residues. CDR1 and CDR2 from the germline V gene are SGHRS and YFSETQ. The J segment lost 5 bases and the V segment lost 6 bases, leaving 6 bases of the junction unmatched. DNA for the CDR3: TGCGCCAGCAAATCTAGCGGGACTGACGAGCAGTACTTC. It specifies CASKSSGTDEQYF.

The V call is TRBV6-5, the J call TRBJ1-5; no clear D gene. Deletions cut 5 bases from V and 5 bases from J, with 10 bases between. CDR3 length: 13 amino acids. CDR1 is MNHEY and CDR2 is SVGAGI in the germline V gene. CDR3 in DNA: TGTGCCAGCAGTCCGGGAATACATCAGCCCCAGCATTTT. Residues: CASSPGIHQPQHF.

The chain carries TRBV28 and TRBJ1-1; D not certain. V lost 4 bases to trimming and J lost 10 bases, with 10 bases between them. The CDR3 spans 11 residues. Germline V gives CDR1 MDHEN, CDR2 SYDVKM. CDR3 DNA sequence: TGTGCCAGCAGTTCAACACGCAGAGCTTTCTTT. Amino acid sequence: CASSSTRRAFF. Full variable domain (outside the CDR3, taken from reference TRBV28 and TRBJ1-1): DVKVTQSSRYLVKRTGEKVFLECVQDMDHENMFWYRQDPGLGLRLIYFSYDVKMKEKGDIPEGYSVSREKKERFSLILESASTNQTSMYLCASSSTRRAFFGQGTRLTVV.

This clone occurred a few times. The chain links TRBV28 to TRBJ1-2; D gene uncertain. This CDR3 has 14 amino acids. Between the trimmed V and J ends, which lost 4 bases and 10 bases, there was a span of 19 bases. Germline CDR1 MDHEN, CDR2 SYDVKM. The CDR3, as DNA: TGTGCCAGCAGTTCTGGACTCCCCCTATTATCCTACACCTTC. This codes for CASSSGLPLLSYTF.

The chain links TRBV11-2 to TRBJ2-1; 8 nucleotides match TRBD2. The V gene end was trimmed by 5 bases and the J gene end by 4 bases; junction bases not matched to a gene: 10. Germline-derived CDR1 and CDR2 are SGHAT and FQNNGV. The CDR3 is 16 amino acids. The CDR3 bases are TGTGCCAGCAGCGCCCCCGGGGGGGTGTGGTACAATGAGCAGTTCTTC. Translated, it gives CASSAPGGVWYNEQFF.

The chain uses TRBV10-3 and TRBJ1-6; D gene ambiguous. The CDR3 length is 13 residues. The ends were cut back, 3 bases at V and 6 bases at J, with 6 bases in the middle. CDR1 and CDR2 (germline): ENHRY, SYGVKD. This chain's CDR3 is CAISDTRNSPLHF. CDR3 bases: TGTGCCATCAGTGATACACGTAATTCACCCCTCCACTTT.

This clone showed up just a few times. The chain uses TRBV7-9 and TRBJ1-3; 7 bases line up with TRBD1. The germline V gene has CDR1 SEHNR and CDR2 FQNEAQ (reference sequence). The V and J ends lost 8 bases and 4 bases, in that order; junction bases with no gene match: 2. The CDR3 runs to 12 residues. CDR3 sequence: CASQGGGNTIYF. The CDR3 bases are TGTGCCAGCCAGGGGGGAGGAAACACCATATATTTT. The full variable domain, in which reference TRBV7-9 and TRBJ1-3 provide the parts outside the CDR3, is DTGVSQNPRHKITKRGQNVTFRCDPISEHNRLYWYRQTLGQGPEFLTYFQNEAQLEKSRLLSDRFSAERPKGSFSTLEIQRTEQGDSAMYLCASQGGGNTIYFGEGSWLTVV.

In its sample, this clone was seen once. The rearrangement links TRBV5-1 to TRBJ2-2, with a possible D match to TRBD1 (5 bases). Germline V gene lookup returns CDR1 SGHRS and CDR2 YFSETQ. V was pared by 4 bases and J by 0 bases, with 7 bases between. There are 14 residues in the CDR3. DNA for the CDR3: TGCGCCAGCAGCAGGACAACGAACACCGGGGAGCTGTTTTTT. Translating gives CASSRTTNTGELFF.

This chain joins TRBV28 and TRBJ1-1; D unresolved. Germline V gene data show CDR1 as MDHEN and CDR2 as SYDVKM. The V and J ends lost 3 bases and 4 bases respectively, with 18 bases between them. The length of the CDR3 is 16 residues. The CDR3 sequence: CASSFGSGLDGTEAFF. The DNA of the CDR3 is TGTGCCAGCAGTTTTGGGTCAGGCCTTGATGGCACTGAAGCTTTCTTT.

This clone has more than one count but fewer than ten. The chain couples TRBV9 to TRBJ2-5; 10 bases agree with TRBD2. The CDR3 has 15 amino acids. From germline, CDR1 is SGDLS and CDR2 YYNGEE. V lost 0 bases to trimming and J lost 5 bases; unmatched junction nucleotides: 4. CDR3 sequence: CASSVEGLAYETQYF. The CDR3, as DNA: TGTGCCAGCAGCGTAGAGGGACTAGCGTATGAGACCCAGTACTTC. The variable domain in full, completed from reference TRBV9 and TRBJ2-5, reads DSGVTQTPKHLITATGQRVTLRCSPRSGDLSVYWYQQSLDQGLQFLIQYYNGEERAKGNILERFSAQQFPDLHSELNLSSLELGDSALYFCASSVEGLAYETQYFGPGTRLLVL.

The chain combines TRBV4-3 with TRBJ2-1; TRBD1 agrees at 9 bases. The CDR3 spans 17 residues. Germline CDR1 is LGHNA and CDR2 is YSLEER. The V gene end was trimmed by 0 bases and the J gene end by 5 bases; junction bases not matched to a gene: 8. The CDR3 region is CASSQDIGTGWNNEQFF. The CDR3 bases are TGCGCCAGCAGCCAAGATATCGGGACAGGGTGGAACAATGAGCAGTTCTTC.

This clone was seen a few times. The chain uses TRBV2 and TRBJ1-5, with 8 positions matching TRBD1. The germline CDR1 and CDR2 sequences are SNHLY and FYNNEI. The trim removed 6 bases at V and 4 bases at J, leaving 8 bases unmatched. The length of the CDR3 is 15 residues. CDR3 protein: CASRARTGKNQPQHF. DNA for the CDR3: TGTGCCAGCAGAGCGAGGACAGGGAAGAATCAGCCCCAGCATTTT.

The J gene is TRBJ2-1, the V gene TRBV9, with 9 bases aligning to TRBD2. J was trimmed by 8 bases and V by 0 bases; bases with no gene match: 6. Germline loops: CDR1 SGDLS, CDR2 YYNGEE. This CDR3 is 15 amino acids long. In DNA, the CDR3 is TGTGCCAGCAGCGTAGGGGTAGCGGGAGAGTATGAGCAGTTCTTC. Translation gives CASSVGVAGEYEQFF.

The chain uses TRBV27 and TRBJ1-4; tentatively, D is TRBD1 (6 bases). The germline V gene encodes CDR1 MNHEY and CDR2 SMNVEV (reference sequence). Trimming stripped 6 bases from V and 5 bases from J, with 10 bases between. The CDR3 spans 13 residues. CDR3 sequence (DNA): TGTGCCAGCAGAGAGGACAGAAATGAAAAACTGTTTTTT. Translating gives CASREDRNEKLFF. The full variable domain, rest sourced from reference TRBV27 and TRBJ1-4, is EAQVTQNPRYLITVTGKKLTVTCSQNMNHEYMSWYRQDPGLGLRQIYYSMNVEVTDKGDVPEGYKVSRKEKRNFPLILESPSPNQTSLYFCASREDRNEKLFFGSGTQLSVL.

This chain connects TRBV4-2 to TRBJ2-7; TRBD2 matches at 11 bases. Germline CDR1 LGHNA, CDR2 YNFKEQ. V was pared by 0 bases and J by 3 bases, with 4 bases of the junction left unmatched. This CDR3 has 16 residues. The CDR3 DNA reads as TGTGCCAGCAGCCAAGAAGGGACTAGCGGTTTCTACGAGCAGTACTTC. This codes for CASSQEGTSGFYEQYF.

The chain links TRBV5-5 to TRBJ2-7, with 7 bases that match TRBD1. The J segment lost 3 bases and the V segment lost 4 bases, leaving 10 bases of the junction unmatched. CDR1 SGHKS and CDR2 YYEKEE come from the germline V gene (reference sequence). CDR3 size: 15 residues. The CDR3 spells CASSGIDRAGYEQYF. The CDR3 DNA reads TGTGCCAGCAGCGGCATTGACAGGGCTGGCTACGAGCAGTACTTC.